A single sample gave rise to the 11 T cell receptor beta chains below, sequenced in a study of blood T cell repertoires in COVID-19. Sequenced by immunoSEQ multiplex PCR; TCRdb stores in-frame clones only, minus some. The data contain over 200,000 clones, 80% to 90% of them singletons. Sequences were obtained from PBMCs or T cells enriched from blood (not recorded which). Every receptor here comes from a woman in her forties or fifties who had recovered from COVID-19.

In its sample, this clone was seen once. CDR3 sequence (DNA): TGTGCCAGCAGTTTAAACCCCGGACAGGGGACCTACGAGCAGTACTTC. Protein product: CASSLNPGQGTYEQYF. This chain uses TRBV27 with TRBJ2-7, with 9 bases matching TRBD1. There are 16 residues in the CDR3. V was clipped by 2 bases and J by 2 bases; unmatched bases: 7. The germline CDR1 and CDR2 sequences are MNHEY and SMNVEV (reference sequence).

The chain joins TRBV15 to TRBJ2-7, with 9 bases fitting TRBD1. Germline trimming cut 3 bases from V and 2 bases from J; bases unmatched to any gene: 2. CDR1 and CDR2 from the germline V gene are LNHNV and YYDKDF (reference sequence). This CDR3 is 14 amino acids long. The CDR3 reads CATSSNRGPYEQYF. The CDR3 DNA reads as TGTGCCACCAGCAGTAACAGGGGGCCCTACGAGCAGTACTTC.

This chain uses TRBV27 with TRBJ2-1; no clear D gene. The CDR3 contains 13 residues. With 0 bases removed from V and 8 bases from J, the gap between germline ends came to 8 bases. Germline loops: CDR1 MNHEY, CDR2 SMNVEV (reference sequence). CDR3 sequence (DNA): TGTGCCAGCAGTTTATCAGTGAAGCATGAGCAGTTCTTC. Encoded protein: CASSLSVKHEQFF.

This chain joins TRBV19 and TRBJ1-5; D is unclear. Looked up from germline, CDR1 is LNHDA and CDR2 is SQIVND (reference sequence). The CDR3 covers 15 residues. The ends were cut back, 4 bases at V and 4 bases at J, with 14 bases in the middle. The DNA for the CDR3 is TGTGCCAGTAGTAAAAGCCCTGTACCAAATCAGCCCCAGCATTTT. Translated, it gives CASSKSPVPNQPQHF.

This chain joins TRBV5-6 and TRBJ2-7, with 8 bases that match TRBD2. The CDR3 contains 14 residues. Germline CDR1 SGHDT, CDR2 YYEEEE. The V and J ends lost 4 bases and 3 bases, in that order; junction bases with no gene match: 6. CDR3 bases: TGTGCCAGCAGCCTCTCAGGGACTAGCTACGAGCAGTACTTC. Its protein product is CASSLSGTSYEQYF.

This chain connects TRBV5-1 to TRBJ2-3; TRBD2 matches at 13 bases. The CDR3 is made up of 16 amino acids. Trimming cost V 2 bases and J 3 bases; bases outside gene matches: 3. Germline lookup yields CDR1 SGHRS and CDR2 YFSETQ. For the CDR3, the DNA is TGCGCCAGCAGCTTTATGGGACTAGCGGGGACAGATACGCAGTATTTT. Amino acids: CASSFMGLAGTDTQYF.

A word on this clone: The junction differs from germline at one of its ends, possibly a read error. The chain's CDR3 is CASSPGQGANTGELFF. In nucleotides, the CDR3 is TGTGCTAGCAGCCCTGGACAGGGGGCAAACACCGGGGAGCTGTTTTTT. The chain recombines TRBV7-7 with TRBJ2-2; 11 positions match TRBD1. CDR1 is SSHAT, CDR2 FNYEAQ, per germline (reference sequence). This CDR3 region has 16 residues.

The chain employs TRBV6-5 and TRBJ2-4; D remains ambiguous. Trimming removed 2 bases from V and 6 bases from J, with 11 bases in between. The CDR3 has 14 residues. Germline-derived CDR1 and CDR2 are MNHEY and SVGAGI. DNA for the CDR3: TGTGCCAGCAGTTACGAACGGTTTAGAAACATTCAGTACTTC. Protein product: CASSYERFRNIQYF.

CDR3 sequence reads: CASSEETGIGSPLHF. CDR3 nucleotides: TGTGCCAGCAGTGAAGAGACAGGGATAGGCTCACCCCTCCACTTT. The gene calls are TRBV2 and TRBJ1-6; 7 nucleotides align to TRBD1. This CDR3 spans 15 amino acids. V lost 1 base, J lost 10 bases, and 7 bases stayed unmatched. Germline CDR1 reads SNHLY; CDR2 reads FYNNEI.

The chain uses TRBV11-3 and TRBJ1-1; the D gene is possibly TRBD1 (5 bases). Between the trimmed V and J ends, which lost 0 bases and 11 bases, there was a span of 13 bases. This CDR3 region has 13 residues. CDR1 is SGHNT, CDR2 YENEEA, per germline. The CDR3 protein is CASSLEAGRAAFF. DNA for the CDR3: TGTGCCAGCAGCTTAGAAGCGGGGCGGGCCGCTTTCTTT.

Many counts were recorded for this clone. The rearrangement uses TRBV6-5 and TRBJ1-5; D is unresolved. Germline values: CDR1 MNHEY, CDR2 SVGAGI. CDR3 length: 14 amino acids. Deletions cut 0 bases from V and 9 bases from J, with 12 bases between. CDR3 protein: CASSYSGGLAPQHF. As DNA, the CDR3 is TGTGCCAGCAGTTACTCGGGAGGGCTGGCGCCCCAGCATTTT.